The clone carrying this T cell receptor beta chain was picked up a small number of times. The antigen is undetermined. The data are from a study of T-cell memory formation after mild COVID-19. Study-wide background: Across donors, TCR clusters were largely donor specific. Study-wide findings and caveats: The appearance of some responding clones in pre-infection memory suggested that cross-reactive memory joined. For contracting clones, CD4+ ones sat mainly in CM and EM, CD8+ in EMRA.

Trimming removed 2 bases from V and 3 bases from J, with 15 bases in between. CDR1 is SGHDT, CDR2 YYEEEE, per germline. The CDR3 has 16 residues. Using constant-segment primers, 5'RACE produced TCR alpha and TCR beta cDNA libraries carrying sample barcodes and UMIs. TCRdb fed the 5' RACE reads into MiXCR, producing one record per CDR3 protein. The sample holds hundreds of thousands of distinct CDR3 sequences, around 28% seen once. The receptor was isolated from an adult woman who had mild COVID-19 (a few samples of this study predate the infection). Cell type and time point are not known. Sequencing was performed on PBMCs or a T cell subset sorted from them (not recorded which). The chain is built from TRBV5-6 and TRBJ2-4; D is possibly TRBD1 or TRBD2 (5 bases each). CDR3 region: CASSFTEGYGKNIQYF. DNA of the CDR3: TGTGCCAGCAGCTTCACCGAGGGGTACGGCAAAAACATTCAGTACTTC.